The 16 T cell receptor beta chains below come from one sample, sequenced in a study of T cells in Graves' hyperthyroidism and ophthalmopathy. RNA transcripts yielded amplified TCR beta CDR3 regions. The HTBI primer set served for first-round RT-PCR of the TCR CDR3. TCRdb independently ran MiXCR on the multiplex PCR reads; one entry per CDR3 protein. Of 500,000 to 550,000 distinct CDR3 sequences listed, 20% to 25% are singletons. Sequenced material: blood. The receptors originated from a man younger than 35 with Graves' hyperthyroidism.

This clonotype occurred many times. The gene calls are TRBV6-1 and TRBJ1-2; D is ambiguous. This CDR3 region has 15 residues. Germline CDR1 is MNHNS and CDR2 is SASEGT. The germline V and J ends were trimmed by 0 bases and 4 bases, with 12 bases remaining between them. CDR3 loop: CASSEAHSWGYGYTF. The CDR3 DNA is TGTGCCAGCAGTGAAGCCCACTCATGGGGCTATGGCTACACCTTC.

The sample holds many counts of this clonotype. The chain combines TRBV29-1 with TRBJ2-5; 9 bases line up with TRBD2. The CDR3 sequence is 14 residues long. Germline-derived CDR1 and CDR2 are SQVTM and ANQGSEA. J was trimmed by 5 bases and V by 1 base; bases with no gene match: 5. The CDR3 DNA sequence: TGCAGCGTTGAAGTAGCGGGGGATGAGGAGACCCAGTACTTC. Its translation: CSVEVAGDEETQYF.

This clonotype was seen repeatedly, ten times or more. V is TRBV6-5 and J is TRBJ2-7; 9 bases match TRBD1. Per germline, CDR1 MNHEY and CDR2 SVGAGI. Trimming at V came to 2 bases and at J to 5 bases, leaving 4 bases not matched to a gene. CDR3 length equals 14 residues. CDR3 sequence reads: CASSYGTGSHEQYF. The CDR3 DNA reads TGTGCCAGCAGTTACGGGACAGGGTCCCACGAGCAGTACTTC.

This clonotype was counted many times. This chain connects TRBV12-3 or TRBV12-4 to TRBJ1-3; tentatively, D is TRBD1 (6 bases). The CDR3 runs to 16 residues. V lost 5 bases, J lost 0 bases, and 14 bases lay in between. The CDR3 protein is CASSRSGTTSGNTIYF. The CDR3 nucleotides are TGTGCCAGCAGTCGCTCGGGGACAACCTCTGGAAACACCATATATTTT.

As to this clonotype: Mismatch with germline at one junction end may stem from a read error. The V and J genes are TRBV7-9 and TRBJ2-5, with D possibly TRBD2 on 6 matching bases. The CDR3 sequence is 12 residues long. The V gene's germline CDR1 is SEHNR and CDR2 FQNEAQ (reference sequence). The CDR3 here is CASTGVQESQYF. DNA for the CDR3: TGTGCCAGCACGGGGGTCCAAGAGTCCCAGTACTTC.

This clonotype was recorded at least ten times. The V and J genes are TRBV20-1 and TRBJ1-5; tentative D call: TRBD1 (6 bases). V lost 0 bases and J 3 bases, leaving 12 bases between the germline ends. CDR1 is DFQATT and CDR2 is SNEGSKA in the germline V gene (reference sequence). The CDR3 contains 15 residues. The CDR3 coding sequence is TGCAGTGCTAGAGACCTACAGGGTTACAATCAGCCCCAGCATTTT. Amino acids: CSARDLQGYNQPQHF.

This clonotype was seen many times. V usage is TRBV12-3 or TRBV12-4 and J usage is TRBJ1-2; 7 bases line up with TRBD1. This CDR3 has 12 residues. J lost 8 bases, V lost 5 bases, and 5 bases had no gene match. Here the CDR3 reads CASSPQGEGYTF. The CDR3 bases are TGTGCCAGCAGTCCCCAGGGGGAGGGCTACACCTTC.

The CDR3 DNA is TGTGCCAGCAGCCGCGGGCTAATCAAGAGGGGAGAGACCCAGTACTTC. It translates to CASSRGLIKRGETQYF. The rearrangement joins TRBV14 to TRBJ2-5; D is possibly TRBD1 or TRBD2 (5 bases each). This CDR3 has 16 amino acids. Germline CDR1 SGHDN, CDR2 FVKESK. Trimming took 4 bases from V and 4 from J, leaving 19 bases between them. The variable domain in full, completed from reference TRBV14 and TRBJ2-5, reads EAGVTQFPSHSVIEKGQTVTLRCDPISGHDNLYWYRRVMGKEIKFLLHFVKESKQDESGMPNNRFLAERTGGTYSTLKVQPAELEDSGVYFCASSRGLIKRGETQYFGPGTRLLVL.

This clonotype was seen repeatedly, ten times or more. The chain uses TRBV12-3 or TRBV12-4 and TRBJ2-5; D is unresolved. The CDR3 is made up of 10 amino acids. The V gene lost 5 bases and the J gene lost 5 bases, with 3 bases spanning the gap. The CDR3 sequence is CASSPETQYF. The CDR3 nucleotides read TGTGCCAGCAGTCCCGAGACCCAGTACTTC.

The J gene is TRBJ2-2, the V gene TRBV6-1; possible D gene TRBD2, 6 bases. The CDR3 length is 13 residues. Looked up from germline, CDR1 is MNHNS and CDR2 is SASEGT. CDR3 loop: CSISEAGREMLFF. The DNA for the CDR3 is TGTTCCATCAGTGAAGCGGGTAGGGAGATGCTGTTTTTT.

The sample holds many counts of this clonotype. The chain carries TRBV5-4 and TRBJ1-2; D not certain. Germline lookup yields CDR1 SGHNT and CDR2 YYREEE (reference sequence). V shed 4 bases and J shed 0 bases, with 13 bases lying between them. The CDR3 length is 15 residues. The CDR3 reads CASSGGRSTNYGYTF. In DNA form, the CDR3 reads TGTGCCAGCAGCGGTGGGAGATCTACTAACTATGGCTACACCTTC.

A remark on this clonotype: A read error may account for a junction end that differs from germline. V is TRBV2 and J is TRBJ2-7, with D perhaps matching TRBD1 (6 bases). CDR1 and CDR2 (germline): SNHLY, FYNNEI. This CDR3 has 14 amino acids. The CDR3 DNA reads TGTTCCAGCAGTGAAACAGGGCCCTCCTACGAGCAGTACTTC. Residues: CSSSETGPSYEQYF.

The chain employs TRBV6-5 and TRBJ2-5, with 7 bases identical to TRBD2. V shed 2 bases, J shed 4 bases, and the junction held 4 bases outside the gene matches. CDR1 and CDR2 from the germline V gene are MNHEY and SVGAGI. This CDR3 region has 14 residues. Here the CDR3 DNA reads TGTGCCAGCAGTTACGCGGGAGTAGCAGAGACCCAGTACTTC. This encodes CASSYAGVAETQYF.

This clonotype showed up many times. This sequence joins TRBV2 and TRBJ1-1, with TRBD1 matching over 8 bases. The CDR3 is made up of 15 amino acids. The germline CDR1 and CDR2 sequences are SNHLY and FYNNEI. The V gene end was trimmed by 9 bases and the J gene end by 3 bases; junction bases not matched to a gene: 12. CDR3 sequence reads: CARTQTGARHTEAFF. The CDR3 DNA reads TGTGCCAGGACTCAGACAGGGGCAAGGCACACTGAAGCTTTCTTT. The variable domain in full, with the rest retrieved from reference TRBV2 and TRBJ1-1, is EPEVTQTPSHQVTQMGQEVILRCVPISNHLYFYWYRQILGQKVEFLVSFYNNEISEKSEIFDDQFSVERPDGSNFTLKIRSTKLEDSAMYFCARTQTGARHTEAFFGQGTRLTVV.

This clonotype has at least ten counts. The rearrangement uses TRBV6-5 and TRBJ1-6; the D is unclear. The germline V gene encodes CDR1 MNHEY and CDR2 SVGAGI. The germline V and J ends were trimmed by 2 bases and 7 bases, with 15 bases remaining between them. There are 16 residues in the CDR3. The CDR3 loop is CASSYGSAGMNSPLHF. The CDR3 DNA sequence: TGTGCCAGCAGTTACGGGTCAGCTGGGATGAATTCACCCCTCCACTTT.

This clonotype appeared many times. The rearrangement uses TRBV12-3 or TRBV12-4 and TRBJ1-5, with D hard to call. The CDR3 consists of 14 residues. V dropped 3 bases and J dropped 9 bases, with 15 bases sitting between them. CDR3 in DNA: TGTGCCAGCAGTTTTTCGGGCAGCCTATCGCCCCAGCATTTT. Translation: CASSFSGSLSPQHF.